This TCR beta chain emerged from a study of response to subunit inactivated influenza vaccine. One entry per CDR3 protein results from TCRdb running MiXCR on the RT-PCR reads. Among about 530,000 distinct CDR3 sequences listed, around 11% were seen once. V lost 1 base to trimming and J lost 7 bases; unmatched junction nucleotides: 8. Germline lookup yields CDR1 SGHTA and CDR2 FQGNSA. There are 16 residues in the CDR3. This clonotype was counted many times. This receptor was obtained from a man aged 45-65 years who received an inactivated influenza vaccine. The V call is TRBV7-2, the J call TRBJ1-5; 9 positions match TRBD1. The source was PBMCs from blood, collected on the day of vaccination. The CDR3 reads CASSLVGTGGSQPQHF. CDR3 in DNA: TGTGCCAGCAGCTTAGTCGGAACAGGGGGCAGCCAGCCCCAGCATTTT.